The T cell receptor beta chain described here comes from a study of regulatory T cells in long-lasting Graves disease. Time point in this sample: newly diagnosed GD, antithyroid drugs for less than 3 months. RNA isolated from PBMCs was used to make the TCR library. Study-level findings and limits: Less diverse TCR repertoires were seen in persistent Graves' patients than in newly diagnosed ones.

This clonotype was picked up a small number of times. Its cognate antigen is unknown. The CDR3 sequence is 14 residues long. Germline V lookup: CDR1 LGHDT, CDR2 YNNKEL (reference sequence). Trimming stripped 2 bases from V and 6 bases from J, with 10 bases between. Relying on iRepertoire HTBI primers and Arm-PCR of CDR3 regions, the team built TCR beta libraries. TCRdb itself ran the multiplex PCR reads through MiXCR, one entry per CDR3 protein. This sample has over 500,000 distinct CDR3 sequences, with around 15% found just once. These data are also associated with another study on T cells in Graves' hyperthyroidism and ophthalmopathy. This second study says: Each diagnosis was grounded in clinical symptoms, serum thyroxine and TRAb, thyroid ultrasound, and orbital computed tomography.

This material consisted of peripheral blood mononuclear cells (PBMCs), taken at new diagnosis, from a patient treated with antithyroid drugs. The chain has TRBV3-1 and TRBJ1-4, with D possibly matching TRBD1 (5 bases). The origin of this receptor is a man younger than 35 with Graves disease. The CDR3 protein is CASSQRDGDEKLFF. CDR3 DNA: TGTGCCAGCAGCCAAAGGGACGGCGATGAAAAACTGTTTTTT.